The 21 T cell receptor beta chains in this list originate from one sample, sequenced in a study of CD8+ T cells in alopecia areata. Reverse transcription of extracted RNA yielded cDNA, which provided the sequencing template. Assay used: immunoSEQ multiplex PCR; TCRdb lists only in-frame clones, some missing. The sample comprises some 110,000 clones, 55% to 65% of which are singletons, and approximately 2.6% rests with the top ten. The sample consisted of CD4+ T cells sorted from blood. Receptor source: a human donor in good health.

V usage is TRBV29-1 and J usage is TRBJ2-7; 7 bases are a match to TRBD1. CDR1 and CDR2 (germline): SQVTM, ANQGSEA. The junction had 11 bases not matched to a gene; V was cut back by 6 bases and J by 3 bases. The CDR3 spans 14 residues. This chain's CDR3 is CSVLRDSYVYEQYF. The CDR3 DNA is TGCAGCGTCCTCCGGGACAGTTATGTCTACGAGCAGTACTTC.

CDR3 in amino acids: CASSLGGSEETQYF. As DNA, the CDR3 is TGTGCCAGCAGCTTGGGGGGATCGGAGGAGACCCAGTACTTC. This chain uses TRBV7-2 with TRBJ2-5; D may be TRBD2 (6 bases). This CDR3 spans 14 amino acids. CDR1 and CDR2 from the germline V gene are SGHTA and FQGNSA. Trimming stripped 3 bases from V and 5 bases from J, with 13 bases between.

This clone has more than one count but fewer than ten. The CDR3 bases are TGCGCCAGCAGCTTGGTGGGGCCAGAGAATTATTCACCCCTCCACTTT. Encoded protein: CASSLVGPENYSPLHF. The V gene is TRBV5-1, the J gene TRBJ1-6, with a tentative D call TRBD1 (5 bases). The germline V and J ends were trimmed by 0 bases and 8 bases, with 15 bases remaining between them. From germline, CDR1 is SGHRS and CDR2 YFSETQ. This CDR3 region has 16 residues.

This clone was seen just once. V and J are TRBV25-1 and TRBJ2-1; the match to TRBD2 covers 7 bases. The V gene end was trimmed by 5 bases and the J gene end by 9 bases; junction bases not matched to a gene: 4. Looked up from germline, CDR1 is MGHDK and CDR2 is SYGVNS. The CDR3 has 12 residues. The CDR3: CASSKRGGEQFF. Written as DNA, the CDR3 is TGTGCCAGCAGTAAGCGCGGGGGTGAGCAGTTCTTC.

J is TRBJ2-3 and V is TRBV7-9; D unresolved. There are 12 residues in the CDR3. V lost 1 base and J 6 bases, leaving 5 bases between the germline ends. Per the germline V gene, CDR1 is SEHNR and CDR2 is FQNEAQ (reference sequence). The CDR3 DNA follows: TGTGCCAGCAGCTTAGAGGATGATACGCAGTATTTT. Translating gives CASSLEDDTQYF.

The V call is TRBV13, the J call TRBJ1-2; D gene unclear. V lost 1 base and J lost 0, with 12 bases in between. This CDR3 is built from 16 residues. Germline-derived CDR1 and CDR2 are PRHDT and FYEKMQ (reference sequence). CDR3 DNA: TGTGCCAGCAGCTTAGAAGTCCAGGCTGCTAACTATGGCTACACCTTC. Translating it yields CASSLEVQAANYGYTF. Variable domain in full (rest from reference TRBV13 and TRBJ1-2): AAGVIQSPRHLIKEKRETATLKCYPIPRHDTVYWYQQGPGQDPQFLISFYEKMQSDKGSIPDRFSAQQFSDYHSELNMSSLELGDSALYFCASSLEVQAANYGYTFGSGTRLTVV.

This CDR3 reads CASSGGRDPFGGYTF. The CDR3 DNA sequence: TGTGCCAGCAGTGGAGGCAGGGACCCCTTTGGTGGCTACACCTTC. The rearrangement links TRBV25-1 to TRBJ1-2; the D gene is possibly TRBD1 (5 bases). The CDR3 is 15 residues long. V dropped 4 bases and J dropped 7 bases, with 19 bases sitting between them. Germline V gene lookup returns CDR1 MGHDK and CDR2 SYGVNS.

The chain uses TRBV23-1 and TRBJ2-5; D remains unclear. TRBV23-1 is classed as an ORF, of uncertain function. The germline V and J ends were trimmed by 1 base and 2 bases, with 8 bases remaining between them. There are 14 residues in the CDR3. The CDR3 protein is CASSQWLLQETQYF. The CDR3 nucleotides read TGCGCCAGCAGTCAATGGCTTCTTCAAGAGACCCAGTACTTC.

The chain joins TRBV29-1 to TRBJ1-6, with 10 bases aligning to TRBD1. Germline V lookup: CDR1 SQVTM, CDR2 ANQGSEA. The CDR3 consists of 13 residues. Losses at the gene ends were 6 bases for V and 6 bases for J; bases not matched to a gene: 2. CDR3 sequence reads: CSVGDRGNSPLHF. The CDR3 region has the DNA TGCAGCGTCGGGGACAGGGGTAATTCACCCCTCCACTTT.

In this sample, this clone turned up once. The chain has TRBV25-1 and TRBJ2-3; D may be TRBD1 or TRBD2 (5 bases each). CDR3 length: 12 residues. Germline CDR1 MGHDK, CDR2 SYGVNS. V lost 4 bases, J lost 8 bases, and 10 bases lay in between. CDR3 sequence: CASSVQGATQYF. In DNA, the CDR3 is TGTGCCAGCAGTGTCCAGGGAGCTACGCAGTATTTT.

This clone was recorded a few times. The gene calls are TRBV4-1 and TRBJ2-1; a possible D gene is TRBD2 (7 bases). This CDR3 is built from 17 residues. Per germline, CDR1 MGHRA and CDR2 YSYEKL. Trimming took 0 bases from V and 4 from J, leaving 16 bases between them. DNA of the CDR3: TGCGCCAGCAGCCAAGATAGGTCCGGGGGGCCATACAATGAGCAGTTCTTC. Its protein is CASSQDRSGGPYNEQFF.

The rearrangement links TRBV23-1 to TRBJ1-5, with a tentative D call TRBD1 (5 bases). TRBV23-1 qualifies as an ORF whose function is uncertain. Trimming took 0 bases from V and 3 from J, leaving 12 bases between them. The CDR3 length is 16 residues. The CDR3 region is CASSQSTGRINQPQHF. CDR3 DNA: TGCGCCAGCAGTCAATCTACAGGAAGAATCAATCAGCCCCAGCATTTT.

The chain employs TRBV2 and TRBJ1-1; TRBD1 might be the D (6 bases). CDR1 SNHLY and CDR2 FYNNEI come from the germline V gene. This CDR3 has 12 residues. Trimming took 10 bases from V and 1 from J, leaving 10 bases between them. This CDR3 is CATRQENTEAFF. The CDR3 DNA sequence: TGTGCCACCCGACAGGAGAACACTGAAGCTTTCTTT.

In this sample, this clone turned up a few times. This chain uses TRBV6-1 with TRBJ2-2; D unclear. Germline V gene sequence: CDR1 MNHNS, CDR2 SASEGT. The CDR3 extends over 12 amino acids. V shed 7 bases and J shed 4 bases, with 7 bases lying between them. The CDR3 spells CASKVFTGELFF. The CDR3 DNA is TGTGCCAGCAAGGTCTTCACCGGGGAGCTGTTTTTT.

This chain connects TRBV5-4 to TRBJ1-1; weak D call: TRBD1 (6 bases). CDR1 and CDR2 from the germline V gene are SGHNT and YYREEE (reference sequence). This CDR3 is 15 amino acids long. Trimming removed 4 bases from V and 0 bases from J, with 13 bases in between. The DNA for the CDR3 is TGTGCCAGCAGCCCTGGAAAGGGGGTGAACACTGAAGCTTTCTTT. Its protein product is CASSPGKGVNTEAFF.

The rearrangement uses TRBV27 and TRBJ1-4; D is undetermined. CDR1 is MNHEY and CDR2 is SMNVEV in the germline V gene (reference sequence). With 4 bases removed from V and 13 bases from J, the gap between germline ends came to 19 bases. CDR3 size: 14 residues. The CDR3 nucleotides read TGTGCCAGCAGTTCTACCCGGGAGGGTAAGCGACTGTTTTTT. The encoded protein is CASSSTREGKRLFF.

The chain is built from TRBV29-1 and TRBJ2-1, with D maybe TRBD2 (6 bases). Germline CDR1 and CDR2: SQVTM and ANQGSEA. V was clipped by 3 bases and J by 10 bases, with 16 bases between them. The CDR3 runs 13 residues. The CDR3: CSVDRQAGGEQFF. DNA for the CDR3: TGCAGCGTTGACAGGCAGGCCGGAGGGGAGCAGTTCTTC.

This chain uses TRBV19 with TRBJ2-6; 7 bases line up with TRBD1. Germline loops: CDR1 LNHDA, CDR2 SQIVND (reference sequence). The J segment lost 0 bases and the V segment lost 4 bases, leaving 12 bases of the junction unmatched. The CDR3 has 19 amino acids. CDR3 amino acids: CASSTFRGQAYSGANVLTF. The CDR3 DNA follows: TGTGCCAGTAGTACCTTTAGAGGACAGGCTTACTCTGGGGCCAACGTCCTGACTTTC.

The sample holds one count of this clone. This chain uses TRBV5-1 with TRBJ2-3; 7 bases line up with TRBD2. From germline, CDR1 is SGHRS and CDR2 YFSETQ. The CDR3 is 17 residues long. After removal of 2 bases from V and 3 bases from J, the junction contained 12 bases not matched to a gene. The CDR3 DNA reads as TGCGCCAGCAGCTTAGCATCGGTGGGGCGGGGGACAGATACGCAGTATTTT. Its translation is CASSLASVGRGTDTQYF.

The V gene is TRBV7-6, the J gene TRBJ1-4; possible D gene TRBD1, 6 bases. Between the trimmed V and J ends, which lost 5 bases and 7 bases, there was a span of 17 bases. The CDR3 is 15 amino acids. Germline V gene data show CDR1 as SGHVS and CDR2 as FNYEAQ. Written as DNA, the CDR3 is TGTGCCAGCAGCGTAGGAAGTGGGGGCCGTGAAAAACTGTTTTTT. Translated: CASSVGSGGREKLFF.

V and J are TRBV6-5 and TRBJ1-5; D is perhaps TRBD1 (6 bases). Germline values: CDR1 MNHEY, CDR2 SVGAGI. This CDR3 contains 15 residues. Trimming pared 6 bases from V and 3 bases from J, leaving 15 bases between. The CDR3 region is CASSKGRGNNQPQHF. In nucleotides, the CDR3 is TGTGCCAGCAGCAAGGGGAGGGGGAACAATCAGCCCCAGCATTTT.